This T cell receptor beta chain was recovered during a study of CD8 T cells in Susac syndrome. RNA was extracted with the RNeasy kit, and a quantity of 0.5 to 1 ug was reverse transcribed using random hexamers. The method of amplification for TCR beta CDR3 was immunoSEQ multiplex PCR, covering 54 Vbeta and 13 Jbeta. In TCRdb, the immunoSEQ multiplex PCR reads were re-called with MiXCR into one record per CDR3 protein. The repertoire consists of around 200,000 distinct CDR3 sequences, with roughly 94% occurring once and the leading ten covering more than 0.08%. The V gene lost 3 bases and the J gene lost 2 bases, with 10 bases spanning the gap. CDR1 KGHSH and CDR2 LQKENI come from the germline V gene. This CDR3 is built from 14 residues.

The chain joins TRBV18 to TRBJ2-5; D not resolved. Specimen: CD4+ T cells from PBMCs. The clonotype originates from a human donor with Susac syndrome. Written as DNA, the CDR3 is TGTGCCAGCTCACCGCAAAGGGTTCAAGAGACCCAGTACTTC. Its protein product is CASSPQRVQETQYF.